This T cell receptor (beta chain) was profiled in a study of identical twins. A universal primer site was added by template switching, and unique molecular identifiers were carried by the cDNA. TCRdb re-called the 5' RACE reads with MiXCR, one entry per CDR3 protein. This table holds 500,000 or so distinct CDR3 sequences, 20% to 25% found once. In this sample, this clonotype turned up a few times. The data also belong to a second study, concerning T cells expressing NK-cell markers. That paper adds: In roughly six donors, dominant CD3+CD56+NKG2C+ clonotypes ranked among the top 10 CD8+ clonotypes.

This TCR was recovered from a woman under 30 in good health. The sequencing sample was made of CD4+ T cells sorted from blood.

CDR3: CASSPARGIAKNIQYF. CDR3 DNA: TGTGCCAGCAGTCCGGCCAGGGGTATAGCCAAAAACATTCAGTACTTC. The chain recombines TRBV25-1 with TRBJ2-4; D is possibly TRBD1 (6 bases). This CDR3 is built from 16 residues. The V end was cut by 5 bases, the J end by 0 bases, with 14 bases between. The germline gives CDR1 MGHDK, CDR2 SYGVNS.